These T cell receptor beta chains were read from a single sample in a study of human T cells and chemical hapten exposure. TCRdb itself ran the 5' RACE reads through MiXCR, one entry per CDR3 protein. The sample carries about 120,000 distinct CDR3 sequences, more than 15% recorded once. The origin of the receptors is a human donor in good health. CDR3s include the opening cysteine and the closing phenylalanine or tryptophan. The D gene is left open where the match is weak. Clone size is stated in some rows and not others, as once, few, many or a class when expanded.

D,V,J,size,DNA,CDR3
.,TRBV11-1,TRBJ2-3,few,TGTGCCAGCAGCCTAAGTTTTGGGACAGATACGCAGTATTTT,CASSLSFGTDTQYF
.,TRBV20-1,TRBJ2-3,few,TGCAGTGCTAGAGGGGGCCCAGATACGCAGTATTTT,CSARGGPDTQYF
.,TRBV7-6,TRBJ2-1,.,TGTGTCAGCAGCTTAGGGGGTACCCGGGGTGAGCAGTTCTTC,CVSSLGGTRGEQFF
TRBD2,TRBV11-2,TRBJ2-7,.,TGTGCCAGCAGCCCGTCCCCCAGGGCGGGAGGCAATTACGAGCAGTACTTC,CASSPSPRAGGNYEQYF
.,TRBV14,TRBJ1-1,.,TGTGCCAGCAGCCGAGCCTCGGGTGGGGGTCACACTGAAGCTTTCTTT,CASSRASGGGHTEAFF
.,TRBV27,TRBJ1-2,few,TGTGCCAGCAGTTTAAAAGGAGGTCGGGGGGCGGGAGGCTACACCTTC,CASSLKGGRGAGGYTF
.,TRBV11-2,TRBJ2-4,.,TGTGCCAGCAGCCCCCATCGTATTGGGGCGCCAGAAAACATTCAGTACTTC,CASSPHRIGAPENIQYF
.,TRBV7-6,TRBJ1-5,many,TGTGCCAGCAGCTTAAGTGTAGGGCAGGGAAGCAATCAGCCCCAGCATTTT,CASSLSVGQGSNQPQHF
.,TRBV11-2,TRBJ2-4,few,TGTGCCAGCAGCTTAGCTGCCAAAAACATTCAGTACTTC,CASSLAAKNIQYF
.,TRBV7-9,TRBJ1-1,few,TGTGCCAGCAGCTTCTTACAGCCCCTTAACACTGAAGCTTTCTTT,CASSFLQPLNTEAFF
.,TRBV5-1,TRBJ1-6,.,TGCGCCAGCAGCCCTGGAACCTCCCGGGAGAATTCACCCCTCCACTTT,CASSPGTSRENSPLHF
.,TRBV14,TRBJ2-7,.,TGTGCCAGCAGCCAGGGACGGATGAGCTACGAGCAGTACTTC,CASSQGRMSYEQYF
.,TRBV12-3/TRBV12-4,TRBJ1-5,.,TGTGCCAGCAGTTTCGGGGGTCAGCCCCAGCATTTT,CASSFGGQPQHF
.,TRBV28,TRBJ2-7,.,TGTGCCAGCAGCAGAGGAGGGGCCCTTAAGCAGTACTTC,CASSRGGALKQYF
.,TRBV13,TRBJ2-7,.,TGTGCCAGCAGCTCGAAGACAAACCGATACGAGCAGTACTTC,CASSSKTNRYEQYF
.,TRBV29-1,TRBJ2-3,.,TGCAGCGCCCCATATCTGGATACGCAGTATTTT,CSAPYLDTQYF
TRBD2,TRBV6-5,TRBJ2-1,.,TGTGCCAGCAGCCGGACTAGCGGGACGAGCTCCTACAATGAGCAGTTCTTC,CASSRTSGTSSYNEQFF
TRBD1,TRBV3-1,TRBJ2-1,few,TGTGCCAGCAGCCAAAGGGGGGACAGGGTGTACAATGAGCAGTTCTTC,CASSQRGDRVYNEQFF
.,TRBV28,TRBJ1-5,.,TGTGCCACCTCGGCCGGCCCGGTGGAGCCCCAGCATTTT,CATSAGPVEPQHF
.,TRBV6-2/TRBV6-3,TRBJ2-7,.,TGTGCCAGCAGCCCAGATAGGGGGGGGCCCTACGAGCAGTACTTC,CASSPDRGGPYEQYF
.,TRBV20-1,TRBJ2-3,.,TGCAGTGCTAGACGCCGACCTCAGACGGACACAGATACGCAGTATTTT,CSARRRPQTDTDTQYF
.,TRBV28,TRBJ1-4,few,TGTGCCAGCAGTCTCCTGGGACGGACTAATGAAAAACTGTTTTTT,CASSLLGRTNEKLFF
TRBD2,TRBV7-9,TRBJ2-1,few,TGTGCCAGCAGCTTAGGACTAGCGGGAGTATACAATGAGCAGTTCTTC,CASSLGLAGVYNEQFF
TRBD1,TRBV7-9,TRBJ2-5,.,TGTGCCAGCAGATCCGGGACAGGGGCAGGGGCCCAGTACTTC,CASRSGTGAGAQYF
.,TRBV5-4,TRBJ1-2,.,TGTGCCAGCAGCAGAGACAGAGACTATGGCTACACCTTC,CASSRDRDYGYTF